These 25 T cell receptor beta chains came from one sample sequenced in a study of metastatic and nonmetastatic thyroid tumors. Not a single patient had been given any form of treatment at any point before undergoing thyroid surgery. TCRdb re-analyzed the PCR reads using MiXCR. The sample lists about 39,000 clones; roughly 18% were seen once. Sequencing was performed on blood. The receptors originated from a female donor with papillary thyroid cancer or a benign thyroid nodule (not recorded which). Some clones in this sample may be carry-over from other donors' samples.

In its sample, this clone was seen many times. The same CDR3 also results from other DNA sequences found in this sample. CDR3 protein: CSARSSSGAPSSYEQYF. DNA for the CDR3: TGCAGTGCTAGATCTTCTAGCGGGGCGCCGAGCTCCTACGAGCAGTACTTC. The V call is TRBV20-1, the J call TRBJ2-7, with 9 nucleotides matching TRBD2. V was pared by 2 bases and J by 0 bases, with 11 bases of the junction left unmatched. The CDR3 consists of 17 residues. Germline CDR1 DFQATT, CDR2 SNEGSKA (reference sequence).

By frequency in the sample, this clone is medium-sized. The CDR3 is CATLRDIFYEQYF. CDR3 coding DNA: TGTGCCACCCTCCGGGACATTTTCTACGAGCAGTACTTC. This chain joins TRBV6-2 or TRBV6-3 and TRBJ2-7; D may be TRBD1 (6 bases). Germline CDR1 is MNHEY and CDR2 is SVGEGT. The ends were cut back, 10 bases at V and 3 bases at J, with 16 bases in the middle. The CDR3 has 13 amino acids.

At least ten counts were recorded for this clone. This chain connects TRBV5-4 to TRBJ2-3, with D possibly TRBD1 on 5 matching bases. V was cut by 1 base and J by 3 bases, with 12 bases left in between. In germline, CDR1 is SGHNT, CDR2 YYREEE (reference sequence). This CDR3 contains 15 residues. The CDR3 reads CASSLSQGRTDTQYF. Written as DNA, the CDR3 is TGTGCCAGCAGCTTGTCGCAGGGAAGAACAGATACGCAGTATTTT.

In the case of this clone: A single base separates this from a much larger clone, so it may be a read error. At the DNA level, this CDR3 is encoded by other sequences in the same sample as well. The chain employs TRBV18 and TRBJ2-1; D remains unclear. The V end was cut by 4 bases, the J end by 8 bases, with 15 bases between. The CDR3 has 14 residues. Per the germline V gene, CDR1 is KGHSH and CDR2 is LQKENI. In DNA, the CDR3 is TGTGCCAGCTCACTACGTGGCTCTAGGGATGAGCAGTTCTTC. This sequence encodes CASSLRGSRDEQFF.

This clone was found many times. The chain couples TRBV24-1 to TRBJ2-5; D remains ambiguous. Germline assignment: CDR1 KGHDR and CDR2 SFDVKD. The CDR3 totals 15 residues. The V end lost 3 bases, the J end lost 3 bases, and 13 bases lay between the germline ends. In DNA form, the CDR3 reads TGTGCCACCAGTGATACCCCCCCCGAGGAAGAGACCCAGTACTTC. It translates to CATSDTPPEEETQYF.

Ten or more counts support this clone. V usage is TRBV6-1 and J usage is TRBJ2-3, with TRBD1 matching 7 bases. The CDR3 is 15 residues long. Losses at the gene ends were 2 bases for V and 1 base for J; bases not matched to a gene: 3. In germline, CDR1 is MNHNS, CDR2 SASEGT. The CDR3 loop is CASSESQGGTDTQYF. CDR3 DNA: TGTGCCAGCAGTGAAAGTCAGGGGGGCACAGATACGCAGTATTTT.

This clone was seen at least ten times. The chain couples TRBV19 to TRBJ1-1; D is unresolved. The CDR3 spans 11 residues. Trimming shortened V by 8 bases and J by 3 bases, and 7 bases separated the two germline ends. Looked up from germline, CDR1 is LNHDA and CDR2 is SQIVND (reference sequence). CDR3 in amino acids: CASRLDTEAFF. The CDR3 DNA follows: TGTGCCAGTCGGCTTGACACTGAAGCTTTCTTT.

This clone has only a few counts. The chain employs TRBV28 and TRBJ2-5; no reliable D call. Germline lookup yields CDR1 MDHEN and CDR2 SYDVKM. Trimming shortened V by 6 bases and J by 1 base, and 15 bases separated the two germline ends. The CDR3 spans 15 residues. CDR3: CASSPWGACQETQYF. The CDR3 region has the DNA TGTGCCAGCAGCCCGTGGGGTGCATGCCAAGAGACCCAGTACTTC.

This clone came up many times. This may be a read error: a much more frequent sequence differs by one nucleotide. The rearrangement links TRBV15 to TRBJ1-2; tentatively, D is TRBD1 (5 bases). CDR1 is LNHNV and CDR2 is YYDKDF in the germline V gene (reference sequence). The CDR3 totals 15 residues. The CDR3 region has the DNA TGTACCACCAGCAGGAAAGGGGAGGCTGGATTTGGCTACACCTTC. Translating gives CTTSRKGEAGFGYTF.

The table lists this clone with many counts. The CDR3 sequence is CASSQSVGLAGGDEQFF. CDR3 bases: TGTGCCAGCAGCCAAAGCGTCGGTCTAGCGGGAGGTGATGAGCAGTTCTTC. The chain links TRBV4-2 to TRBJ2-1, with 11 bases aligning to TRBD2. V lost 2 bases, J lost 8 bases, and 11 bases stayed unmatched. Germline V gene data show CDR1 as LGHNA and CDR2 as YNFKEQ. The CDR3 spans 17 residues.

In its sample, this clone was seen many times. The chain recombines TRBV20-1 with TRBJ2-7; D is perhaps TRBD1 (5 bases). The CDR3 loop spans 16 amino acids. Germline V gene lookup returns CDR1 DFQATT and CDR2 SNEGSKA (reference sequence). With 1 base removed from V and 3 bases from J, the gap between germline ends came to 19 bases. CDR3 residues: CSARGKGPIKRYEQYF. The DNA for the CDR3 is TGCAGTGCTAGAGGCAAGGGGCCAATCAAACGCTACGAGCAGTACTTC.

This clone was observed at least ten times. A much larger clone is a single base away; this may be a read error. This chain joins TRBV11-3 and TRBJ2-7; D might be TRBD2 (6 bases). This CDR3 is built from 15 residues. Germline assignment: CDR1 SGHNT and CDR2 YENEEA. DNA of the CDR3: TGTGCCAGCATCTTAGGAGGGGACTCCCCCTACGAGCAGTACTTC. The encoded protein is CASILGGDSPYEQYF.

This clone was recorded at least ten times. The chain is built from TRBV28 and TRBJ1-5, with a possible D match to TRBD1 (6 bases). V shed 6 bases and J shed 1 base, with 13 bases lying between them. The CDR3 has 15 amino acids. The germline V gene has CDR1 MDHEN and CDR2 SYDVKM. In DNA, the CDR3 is TGTGCCAGCAGGATAACCGGGACAAGCAATCAGCCCCAGCATTTT. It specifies CASRITGTSNQPQHF.

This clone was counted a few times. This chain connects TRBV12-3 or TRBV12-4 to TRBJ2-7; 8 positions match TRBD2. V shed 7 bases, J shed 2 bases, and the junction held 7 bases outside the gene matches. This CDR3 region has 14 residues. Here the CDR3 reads CASIYLAGPYEQYF. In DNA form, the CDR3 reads TGTGCCAGCATTTACCTAGCGGGTCCCTACGAGCAGTACTTC.

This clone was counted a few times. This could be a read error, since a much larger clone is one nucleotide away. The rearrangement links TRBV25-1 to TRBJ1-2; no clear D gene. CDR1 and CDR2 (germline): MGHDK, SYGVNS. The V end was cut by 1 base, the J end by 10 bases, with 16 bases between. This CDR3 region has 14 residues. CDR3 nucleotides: TGTGCCAGCAGTGAATTCGTAACGACGTGGGTCTACACCTTC. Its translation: CASSEFVTTWVYTF.

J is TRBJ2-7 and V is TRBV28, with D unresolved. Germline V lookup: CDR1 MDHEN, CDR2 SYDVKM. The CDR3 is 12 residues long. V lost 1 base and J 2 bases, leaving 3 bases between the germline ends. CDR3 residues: CASSLFTYEQYF. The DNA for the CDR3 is TGTGCCAGCAGTTTATTCACCTACGAGCAGTACTTC.

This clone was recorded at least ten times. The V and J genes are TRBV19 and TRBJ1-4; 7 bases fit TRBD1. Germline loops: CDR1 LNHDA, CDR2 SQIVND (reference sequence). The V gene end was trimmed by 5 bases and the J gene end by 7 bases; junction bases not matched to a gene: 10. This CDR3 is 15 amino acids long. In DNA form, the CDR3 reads TGTGCCAGTAGTTCACAAGGGGGCTTTAGTGAAAAACTGTTTTTT. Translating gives CASSSQGGFSEKLFF.

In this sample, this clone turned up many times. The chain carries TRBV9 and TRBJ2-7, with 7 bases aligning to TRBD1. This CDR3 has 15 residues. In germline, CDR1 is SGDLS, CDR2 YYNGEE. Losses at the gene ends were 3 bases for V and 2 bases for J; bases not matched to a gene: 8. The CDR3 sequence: CASSGGQSSPYEQYF. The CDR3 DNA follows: TGTGCCAGCAGCGGGGGACAGTCGTCCCCCTACGAGCAGTACTTC.

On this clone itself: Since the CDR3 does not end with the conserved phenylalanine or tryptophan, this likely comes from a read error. The CDR3 nucleotides are TGTGCCAGCATCAAAGACACTGAGTTTAACTATGGCTACACCTCC. Its protein is CASIKDTEFNYGYTS. V gene TRBV12-3 or TRBV12-4 combines with J gene TRBJ1-2; D remains unclear. This CDR3 has 15 residues. V lost 7 bases, J lost 1 base, and 16 bases lay in between.

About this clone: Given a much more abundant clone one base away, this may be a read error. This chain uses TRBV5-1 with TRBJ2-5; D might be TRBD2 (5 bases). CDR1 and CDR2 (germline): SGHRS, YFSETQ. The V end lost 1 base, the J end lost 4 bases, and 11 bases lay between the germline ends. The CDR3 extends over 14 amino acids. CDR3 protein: CASSLSRRIETQYF. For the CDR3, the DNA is TGCGCCAGCAGCTTGTCACGGAGGATAGAGACCCAGTACTTC.

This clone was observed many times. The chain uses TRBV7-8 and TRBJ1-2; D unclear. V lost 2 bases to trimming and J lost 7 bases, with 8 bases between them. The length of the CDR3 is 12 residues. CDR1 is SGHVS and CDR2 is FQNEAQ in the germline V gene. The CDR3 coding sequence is TGTGCCAGCAGCTTAAATAGTATTGGCTACACCTTC. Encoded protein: CASSLNSIGYTF. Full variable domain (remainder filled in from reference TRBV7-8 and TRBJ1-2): GAGVSQSPRYKVAKRGQDVALRCDPISGHVSLFWYQQALGQGPEFLTYFQNEAQLDKSGLPSDRFFAERPEGSVSTLKIQRTQQEDSAVYLCASSLNSIGYTFGSGTRLTVV.

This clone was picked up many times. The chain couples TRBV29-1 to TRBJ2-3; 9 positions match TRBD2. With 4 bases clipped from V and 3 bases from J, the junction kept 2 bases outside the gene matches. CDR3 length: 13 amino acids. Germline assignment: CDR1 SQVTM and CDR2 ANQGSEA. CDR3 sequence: CSVGTSGTDTQYF. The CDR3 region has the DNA TGCAGCGTTGGAACTAGCGGGACAGATACGCAGTATTTT.

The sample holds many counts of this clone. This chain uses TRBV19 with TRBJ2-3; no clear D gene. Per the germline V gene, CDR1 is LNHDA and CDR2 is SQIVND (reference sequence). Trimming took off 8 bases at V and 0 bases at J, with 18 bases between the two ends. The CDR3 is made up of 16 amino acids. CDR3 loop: CASAPGSWGSTDTQYF. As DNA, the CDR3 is TGTGCCAGTGCCCCGGGTAGTTGGGGTAGCACAGATACGCAGTATTTT. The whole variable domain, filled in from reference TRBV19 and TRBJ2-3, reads DGGITQSPKYLFRKEGQNVTLSCEQNLNHDAMYWYRQDPGQGLRLIYYSQIVNDFQKGDIAEGYSVSREKKESFPLTVTSAQKNPTAFYLCASAPGSWGSTDTQYFGPGTRLTVL.

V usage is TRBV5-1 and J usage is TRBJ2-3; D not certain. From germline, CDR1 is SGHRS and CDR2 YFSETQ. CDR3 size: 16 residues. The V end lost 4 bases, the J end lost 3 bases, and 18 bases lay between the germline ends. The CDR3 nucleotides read TGCGCCAGCAGCCCCGAGCAGGTGGTGAGGACAGATACGCAGTATTTT. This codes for CASSPEQVVRTDTQYF.

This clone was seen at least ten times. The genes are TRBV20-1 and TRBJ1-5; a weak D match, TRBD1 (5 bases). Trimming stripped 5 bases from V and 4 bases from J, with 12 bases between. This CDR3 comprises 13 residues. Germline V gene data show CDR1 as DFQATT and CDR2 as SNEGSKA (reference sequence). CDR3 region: CSALWDANQPQHF. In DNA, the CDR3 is TGCAGTGCTCTGTGGGACGCGAATCAGCCCCAGCATTTT.